This T cell receptor (beta chain) was recovered during a study of regulatory T cells in long-lasting Graves disease (dated by TCRdb to the early 2020s). Concerning the study at large: In the newly diagnosed Graves' disease group, patients had been taking antithyroid drugs for less than 3 months. Persistent Graves' disease patients were compared with newly diagnosed Graves' disease patients by peripheral blood TCR sequencing and RNA sequencing. The study was conducted in China and was registered as a clinical trial. A total of 35 or so samples were covered by TCR sequencing, comprising some 13 persistent and 20 or so newly diagnosed Graves' disease patients.

The CDR3 has 15 amino acids, counting the end cysteine and phenylalanine. The CDR3 DNA has 45 bases and is translated from base 1. CDR1 is given as MGHRA and CDR2 as YSYEKL, both from the germline V gene. The V end gives up 3 bases and the J end 5 bases, leaving 7 bases in the junction not matched to a gene. The time point tag for this specimen amounts to: newly diagnosed GD, antithyroid drugs for less than 3 months. RNA was extracted from PBMCs in TRIzol for both TCR sequencing and RNA sequencing. The diagnosis of Graves' disease followed American Thyroid Association guidelines. Recruitment of patients was carried out at an endocrinology department in Xi'an, China. Each patient gave approximately 9.7 milliliters of peripheral blood, collected in an EDTA anticoagulant tube. PBMCs were isolated by Ficoll Paque Plus density gradient separation without further T cell sorting. An Agilent 2100 Bioanalyzer and agarose gel were used to check RNA quality, while a NanoDrop 2000 measured RNA concentration.

The protocol used for the library was multiplex PCR. Sequenced using an Illumina HiSeq 4000. iRepertoire HTBI primers and Arm-PCR amplification of CDR3 regions were used to construct TCR beta libraries. Before sequencing, the PCR products went through gel purification. The authors processed their data as follows. A total of some 60 TRBV and 14 TRBJ segments were identified across samples and were used for gene usage analysis of CDR3 amino acid clonotypes. Filtered high-quality paired reads were merged into contigs using COPE and FqMerger. BLAST was used to align contigs to IMGT TRBV, TRBD and TRBJ reference genes, with CDR3 defined following IMGT. Any clonotype with a frequency above 0.1% was counted as a highly expanded clone. Shannon entropy was used to measure repertoire diversity, and the Gini coefficient was used to measure V-J evenness. A clonotype was considered public if more than one individual shared it. TCRdb took the public reads, trimmed them with fastp at Q25, ran MiXCR for clone calling and kept in-frame beta chains. Identical CDR3 protein sequences are pooled into one entry, listed with their most common genes and DNA. None of the V and J calls come from the authors' own analysis; TCRdb made them. The sample table holds 300,000 to 400,000 distinct CDR3 sequences, of which about 16% were seen once. Approximately 21% of the sample is in the top ten clones.

This clonotype was detected many times. Its target antigen remains unknown. Base qualities are not provided; no much larger clone lies one nucleotide away. Beyond this particular receptor, the publication reports: TRBV28, TRBJ1-2 and TRBJ2-5 were preferentially used in persistent disease, while TRBV20-1 and TRBJ2-1 were favored in newly diagnosed disease. Sequencing and analysis were limited to the TCR beta chain. Compared with newly diagnosed patients, persistent Graves' disease patients had lower TCR Shannon entropy and fewer highly expanded clones, which suggests clonal expansion. The small sample size was acknowledged by the authors as a limitation that may reduce accuracy. The study examined only peripheral blood because the primary lesion, thyroid tissue, could not be accessed. More public clonotypes were shared among persistent patients (around 2,600) than among newly diagnosed patients (roughly 1,000).

This receptor was identified in a female donor with Graves disease. The sample was peripheral blood mononuclear cells (PBMCs), taken at new diagnosis, from a patient treated with antithyroid drugs. The chain is assembled from TRBV4-1 and TRBJ1-5, and TRBD1 aligns with 7 junction nucleotides. The CDR3 here reads CASSHRQGGHQPQHF. The base sequence is TGCGCCAGCAGCCACCGACAGGGTGGGCATCAGCCCCAGCATTTT.